What follows describes a single T cell receptor (beta chain). A J-beta primer mix and a sample-barcoded 5' primer were used in a second PCR of roughly 6 to 11 cycles. TCRdb fed the 5' RACE reads into MiXCR, producing one record per CDR3 protein. The sample carries 800,000 to 950,000 distinct CDR3 sequences, 35% to 40% recorded once. The data are from a study of blood T cells in healthy people across ages. Donors were systemically healthy Caucasian individuals from Russia aged roughly 6 to 95 years. Material for sequencing was blood. The clonotype was recovered from a man younger than 30 in good health.

The CDR3 DNA sequence: TGCGCCAGCAGCCAAGCCGTCCCCAGGTCGACAGGGTCCCAAGATACGCAGTATTTT. Its protein is CASSQAVPRSTGSQDTQYF. This rearrangement joins TRBV4-3 to TRBJ2-3; 7 nucleotides agree with TRBD1. Germline CDR1 LGHNA, CDR2 YSLEER. J lost 5 bases, V lost 1 base, and 18 bases had no gene match. The CDR3 sequence is 19 residues long.